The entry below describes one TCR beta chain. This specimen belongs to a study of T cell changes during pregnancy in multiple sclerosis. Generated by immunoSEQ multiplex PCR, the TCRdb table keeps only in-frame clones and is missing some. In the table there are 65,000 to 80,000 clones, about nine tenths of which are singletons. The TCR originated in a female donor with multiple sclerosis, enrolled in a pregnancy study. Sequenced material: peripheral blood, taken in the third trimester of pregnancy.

CDR3 residues: CAWSVRGNEQFF. The CDR3 bases are TGTGCCTGGAGTGTACGGGGCAATGAGCAGTTCTTC. J is TRBJ2-1 and V is TRBV30, with D perhaps TRBD2 (5 bases). Per the germline V gene, CDR1 is GTSNPN and CDR2 is SVGIG (reference sequence). V was trimmed by 0 bases and J by 6 bases, leaving 6 bases between them. The CDR3 totals 12 residues.